Listed here is a single T cell receptor beta chain. Its antigen is unidentified. Both 60 Vbeta primers and 13 Jbeta primers went into the PCR. Profiled with immunoSEQ multiplex PCR; TCRdb holds only in-frame clones, not every one. The profile covers about 190,000 clones, with about 90% appearing a single time and roughly 1.3% taken by the ten largest. The length of the CDR3 is 12 residues. V gave up 4 bases and J gave up 8 bases, with 11 bases separating them. CDR1 is MNHEY and CDR2 is SMNVEV in the germline V gene (reference sequence). The data derive from a study of cytomegalovirus exposure and HLA in healthy donors. Study-wide points: Whilst most TCR sequences proved rare, a subset of public TCRs occurred across many donors.

The chain recombines TRBV27 with TRBJ1-2, with D possibly being TRBD1 (5 bases). The sequence was collected from a man between 25 and 39 years old in good health and CMV-seronegative. The sequencing input was PBMCs. The DNA for the CDR3 is TGTGCCAGCAGTTCCGGGGGACGAGGCTACACCTTC. This encodes CASSSGGRGYTF.